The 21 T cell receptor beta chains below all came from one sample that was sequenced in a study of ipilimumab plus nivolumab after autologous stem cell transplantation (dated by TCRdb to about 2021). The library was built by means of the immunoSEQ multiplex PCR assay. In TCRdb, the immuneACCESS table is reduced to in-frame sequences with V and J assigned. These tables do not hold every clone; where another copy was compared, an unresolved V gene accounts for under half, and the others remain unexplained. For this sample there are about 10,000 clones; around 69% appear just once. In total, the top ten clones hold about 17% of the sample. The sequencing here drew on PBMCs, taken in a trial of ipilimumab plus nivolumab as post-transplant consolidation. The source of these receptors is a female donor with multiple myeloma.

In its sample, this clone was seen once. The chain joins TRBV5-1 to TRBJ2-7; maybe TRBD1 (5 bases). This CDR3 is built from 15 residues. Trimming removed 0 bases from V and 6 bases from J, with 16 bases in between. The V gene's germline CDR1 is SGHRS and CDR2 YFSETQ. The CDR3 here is CASSLVPGISVEQYF. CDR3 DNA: TGCGCCAGCAGCTTGGTCCCAGGGATATCGGTCGAGCAGTACTTC.

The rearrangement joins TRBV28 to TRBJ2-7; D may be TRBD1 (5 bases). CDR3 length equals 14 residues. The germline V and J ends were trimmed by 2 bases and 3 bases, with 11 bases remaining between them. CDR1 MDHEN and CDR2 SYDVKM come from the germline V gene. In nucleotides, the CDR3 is TGTGCCAGCAGTTTAATCGGCAGGGACTACGAGCAGTACTTC. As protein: CASSLIGRDYEQYF.

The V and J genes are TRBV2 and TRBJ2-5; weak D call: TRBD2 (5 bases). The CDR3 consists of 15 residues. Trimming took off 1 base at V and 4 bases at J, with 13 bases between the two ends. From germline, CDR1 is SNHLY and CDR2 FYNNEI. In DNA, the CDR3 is TGTGCCAGCAGTGAAGTAACTAAAAGCGGAGAGACCCAGTACTTC. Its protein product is CASSEVTKSGETQYF. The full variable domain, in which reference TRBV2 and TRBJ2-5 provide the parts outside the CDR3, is EPEVTQTPSHQVTQMGQEVILRCVPISNHLYFYWYRQILGQKVEFLVSFYNNEISEKSEIFDDQFSVERPDGSNFTLKIRSTKLEDSAMYFCASSEVTKSGETQYFGPGTRLLVL.

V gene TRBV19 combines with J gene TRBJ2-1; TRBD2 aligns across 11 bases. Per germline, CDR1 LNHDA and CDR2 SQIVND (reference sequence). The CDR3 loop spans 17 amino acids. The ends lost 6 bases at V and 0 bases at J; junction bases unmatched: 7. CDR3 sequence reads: CASSHPSGGTSYNEQFF. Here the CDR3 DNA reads TGTGCCAGTAGCCATCCTAGCGGGGGGACCTCCTACAATGAGCAGTTCTTC.

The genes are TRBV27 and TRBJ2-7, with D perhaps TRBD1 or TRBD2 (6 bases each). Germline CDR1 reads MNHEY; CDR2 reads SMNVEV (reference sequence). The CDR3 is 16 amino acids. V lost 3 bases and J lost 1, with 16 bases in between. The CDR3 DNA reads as TGTGCCAGCAGTTTCGGGGGCTACCGAACTTCCTACGAGCAGTACTTC. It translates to CASSFGGYRTSYEQYF.

CDR3 nucleotides: TGTGCCAGCAGCTTAGGACAGGGTTTTAGTGAGCAGTTCTTC. Amino acids: CASSLGQGFSEQFF. The gene calls are TRBV11-2 and TRBJ2-1; TRBD1 aligns across 7 bases. The junction had 6 bases not matched to a gene; V was cut back by 1 base and J by 9 bases. This CDR3 comprises 14 residues. Germline V gene sequence: CDR1 SGHAT, CDR2 FQNNGV.

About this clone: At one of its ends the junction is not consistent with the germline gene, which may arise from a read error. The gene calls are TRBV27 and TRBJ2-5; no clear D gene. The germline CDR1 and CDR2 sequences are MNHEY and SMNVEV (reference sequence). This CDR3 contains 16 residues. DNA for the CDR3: TGTGCCACCGAGAAACAGAATTGGAAACGATTGGAGACCCGGTACTTC. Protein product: CATEKQNWKRLETRYF.

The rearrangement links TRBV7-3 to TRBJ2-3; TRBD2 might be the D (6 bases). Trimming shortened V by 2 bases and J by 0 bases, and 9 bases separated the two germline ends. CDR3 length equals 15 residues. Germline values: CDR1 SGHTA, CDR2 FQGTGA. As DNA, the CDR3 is TGTGCCAGCAGCTTAGCGGGACGTAGCACAGATACGCAGTATTTT. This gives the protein CASSLAGRSTDTQYF.

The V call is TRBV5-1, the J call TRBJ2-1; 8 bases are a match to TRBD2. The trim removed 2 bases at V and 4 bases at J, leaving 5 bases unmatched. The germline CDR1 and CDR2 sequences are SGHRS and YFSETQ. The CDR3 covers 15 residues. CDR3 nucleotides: TGCGCCAGCAGCTTCGATAGCGGGGAGTACAATGAGCAGTTCTTC. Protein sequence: CASSFDSGEYNEQFF. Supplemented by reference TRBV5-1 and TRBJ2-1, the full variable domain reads KAGVTQTPRYLIKTRGQQVTLSCSPISGHRSVSWYQQTPGQGLQFLFEYFSETQRNKGNFPGRFSGRQFSNSRSEMNVSTLELGDSALYLCASSFDSGEYNEQFFGPGTRLTVL.

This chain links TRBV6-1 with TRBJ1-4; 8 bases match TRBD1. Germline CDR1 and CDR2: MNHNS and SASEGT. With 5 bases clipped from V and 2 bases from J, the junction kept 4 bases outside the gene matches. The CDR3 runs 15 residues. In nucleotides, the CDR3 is TGTGCCAGCAGTCAGACAGGGGTGACTAATGAAAAACTGTTTTTT. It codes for CASSQTGVTNEKLFF.

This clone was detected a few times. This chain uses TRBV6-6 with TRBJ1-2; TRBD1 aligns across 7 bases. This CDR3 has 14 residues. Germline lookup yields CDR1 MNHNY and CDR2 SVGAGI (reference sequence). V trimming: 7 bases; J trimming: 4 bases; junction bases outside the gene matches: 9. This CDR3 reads CASTRQGGTYGYTF. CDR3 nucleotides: TGTGCCAGCACCAGACAGGGTGGCACCTATGGCTACACCTTC.

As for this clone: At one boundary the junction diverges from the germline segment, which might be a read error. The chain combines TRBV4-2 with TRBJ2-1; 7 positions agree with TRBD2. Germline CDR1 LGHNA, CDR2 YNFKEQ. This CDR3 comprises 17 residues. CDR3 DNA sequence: TGTGCCAGCAGCAAAGAAAAACGGGACTACGTCTACAATGAGCAGTTCTTC. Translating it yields CASSKEKRDYVYNEQFF.

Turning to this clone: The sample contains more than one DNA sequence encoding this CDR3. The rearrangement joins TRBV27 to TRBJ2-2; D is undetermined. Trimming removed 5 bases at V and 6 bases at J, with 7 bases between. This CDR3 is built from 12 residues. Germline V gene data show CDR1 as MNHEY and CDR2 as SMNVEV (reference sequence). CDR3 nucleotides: TGTGCCAGCAGTATCCCCTCCGGGGAGCTGTTTTTT. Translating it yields CASSIPSGELFF.

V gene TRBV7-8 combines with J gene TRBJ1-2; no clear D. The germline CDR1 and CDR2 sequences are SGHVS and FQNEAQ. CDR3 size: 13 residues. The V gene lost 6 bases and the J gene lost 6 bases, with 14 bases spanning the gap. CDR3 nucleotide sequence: TGTGCCAGCAGTCAGCTAGTTACAGATGGCTACACCTTC. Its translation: CASSQLVTDGYTF. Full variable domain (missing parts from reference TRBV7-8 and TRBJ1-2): GAGVSQSPRYKVAKRGQDVALRCDPISGHVSLFWYQQALGQGPEFLTYFQNEAQLDKSGLPSDRFFAERPEGSVSTLKIQRTQQEDSAVYLCASSQLVTDGYTFGSGTRLTVV.

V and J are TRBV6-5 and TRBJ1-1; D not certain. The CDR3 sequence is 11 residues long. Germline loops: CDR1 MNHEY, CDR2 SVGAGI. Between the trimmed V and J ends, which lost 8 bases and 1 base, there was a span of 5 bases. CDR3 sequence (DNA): TGTGCCAGCTGGAAGAACACTGAAGCTTTCTTT. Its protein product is CASWKNTEAFF.

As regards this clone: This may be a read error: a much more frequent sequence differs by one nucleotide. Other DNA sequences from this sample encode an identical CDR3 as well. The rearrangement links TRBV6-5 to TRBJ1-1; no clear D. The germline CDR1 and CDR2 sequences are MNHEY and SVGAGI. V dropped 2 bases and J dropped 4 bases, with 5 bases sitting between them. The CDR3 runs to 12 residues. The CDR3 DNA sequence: TGTGCCAGCAGTTACGGCGGCACTGAAGCTTTCTTT. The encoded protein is CASSYGGTEAFF.

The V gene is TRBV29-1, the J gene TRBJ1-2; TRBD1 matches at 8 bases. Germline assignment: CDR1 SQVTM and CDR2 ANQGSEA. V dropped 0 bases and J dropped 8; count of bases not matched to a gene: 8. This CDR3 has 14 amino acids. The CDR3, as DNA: TGCAGCGTTGAAGAGGACAGGGCTCGTATGGGCTACACCTTC. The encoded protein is CSVEEDRARMGYTF.

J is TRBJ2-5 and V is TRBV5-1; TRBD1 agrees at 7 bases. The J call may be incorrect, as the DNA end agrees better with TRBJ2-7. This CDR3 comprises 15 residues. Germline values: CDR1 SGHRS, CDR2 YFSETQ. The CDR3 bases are TGCGCCAGCAGCTTAGCTGGGACAGCTTTCTACGAGCAGTACTTC. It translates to CASSLAGTAFYEQYF.

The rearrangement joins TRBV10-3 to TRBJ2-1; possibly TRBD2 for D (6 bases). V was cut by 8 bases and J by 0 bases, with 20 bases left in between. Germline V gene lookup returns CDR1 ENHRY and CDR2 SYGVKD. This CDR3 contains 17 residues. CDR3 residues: CAIAGTSRAPSYNEQFF. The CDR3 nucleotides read TGTGCCATCGCGGGTACTAGCCGAGCCCCCTCCTACAATGAGCAGTTCTTC.

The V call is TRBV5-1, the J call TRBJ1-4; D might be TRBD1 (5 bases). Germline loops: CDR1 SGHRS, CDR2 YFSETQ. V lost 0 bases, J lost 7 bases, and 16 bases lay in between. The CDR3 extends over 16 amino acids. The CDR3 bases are TGCGCCAGCAGCTTGGCCCCCGGGGCGGCTAGTGAAAAACTGTTTTTT. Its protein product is CASSLAPGAASEKLFF.

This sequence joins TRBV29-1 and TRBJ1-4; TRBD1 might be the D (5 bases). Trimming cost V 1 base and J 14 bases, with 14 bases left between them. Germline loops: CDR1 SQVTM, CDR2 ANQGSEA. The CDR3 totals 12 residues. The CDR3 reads CSVEGPAGPLFF. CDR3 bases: TGCAGCGTTGAAGGACCCGCAGGGCCCCTGTTTTTT.